One sample yielded the 13 T cell receptor beta chains listed below, sequenced in a study of response to subunit inactivated influenza vaccine. MiXCR, run by TCRdb on the RT-PCR reads, gives a single entry per CDR3 protein. The profile shows about 540,000 distinct CDR3 sequences, roughly a quarter of them singletons. These data are also associated with another study on T cells expressing NK-cell markers. That publication notes: The authors generated TCR beta cDNA through 5'RACE template switching with UMIs.

The source material was CD4+ T cells sorted from PBMCs, sampled roughly 12 days after vaccination. Every receptor here comes from a man between 45 and 60 years old who received an inactivated influenza vaccine.

The chain couples TRBV7-8 to TRBJ1-2, with 7 bases aligning to TRBD1. Per germline, CDR1 SGHVS and CDR2 FQNEAQ. V shed 2 bases and J 7 bases; nucleotides not matched to a gene: 7. This CDR3 contains 14 residues. Here the CDR3 reads CASSLTGARSGYTF. The DNA for the CDR3 is TGTGCCAGCAGCTTAACAGGGGCCCGGAGTGGCTACACCTTC.

The genes are TRBV11-2 and TRBJ2-7, with TRBD1 matching 8 bases. The CDR3 runs 15 residues. Germline-derived CDR1 and CDR2 are SGHAT and FQNNGV. The V segment lost 1 base and the J segment 4 bases; nucleotides outside the gene matches: 6. CDR3 sequence reads: CASSLVGQGWYEQYF. The DNA for the CDR3 is TGTGCCAGCAGCTTAGTTGGACAGGGTTGGTACGAGCAGTACTTC.

V is TRBV5-6 and J is TRBJ2-3, with a weak D call TRBD2 (5 bases). Germline values: CDR1 SGHDT, CDR2 YYEEEE. The CDR3 loop spans 15 amino acids. Trimming removed 0 bases at V and 2 bases at J, with 10 bases between. CDR3 protein: CASSLEPGNTDTQYF. The CDR3 DNA is TGTGCCAGCAGCTTGGAACCGGGAAACACAGATACGCAGTATTTT. The complete variable domain, with remaining parts taken from reference TRBV5-6 and TRBJ2-3, reads DAGVTQSPTHLIKTRGQQVTLRCSPKSGHDTVSWYQQALGQGPQFIFQYYEEEERQRGNFPDRFSGHQFPNYSSELNVNALLLGDSALYLCASSLEPGNTDTQYFGPGTRLTVL.

V is TRBV11-2 and J is TRBJ2-5; either TRBD1 or TRBD2 may fit D (6 bases each). Germline CDR1 is SGHAT and CDR2 is FQNNGV. Between the trimmed V and J ends, which lost 4 bases and 4 bases, there was a span of 28 bases. The CDR3 is made up of 19 amino acids. The CDR3 reads CASSYNRWGAYGLRETQYF. In DNA form, the CDR3 reads TGTGCCAGCAGCTACAACCGATGGGGGGCTTACGGCCTAAGAGAGACCCAGTACTTC.

The chain carries TRBV13 and TRBJ2-7; 7 bases line up with TRBD1. Germline V gene lookup returns CDR1 PRHDT and CDR2 FYEKMQ (reference sequence). The CDR3 runs 14 residues. V gave up 2 bases and J gave up 5 bases; unmatched junction bases: 6. CDR3 DNA: TGTGCCAGCAGCTTATTGTCAGGGGGAAACGAGCAGTACTTC. It translates to CASSLLSGGNEQYF. Combining the CDR3 with reference TRBV13 and TRBJ2-7 gives the whole variable domain AAGVIQSPRHLIKEKRETATLKCYPIPRHDTVYWYQQGPGQDPQFLISFYEKMQSDKGSIPDRFSAQQFSDYHSELNMSSLELGDSALYFCASSLLSGGNEQYFGPGTRLTVT.

This clonotype was seen ten or more times. A junction boundary mismatches the germline segment, possibly from a read error. Written as DNA, the CDR3 is TGTGCCAGCAGCTTAGCGGGAGTGCAAGAGACCCAGTACTTC. Residues: CASSLAGVQETQYF. The chain carries TRBV5-1 and TRBJ2-5, with 9 bases fitting TRBD2. Germline-derived CDR1 and CDR2 are SGHRS and YFSETQ. The CDR3 contains 14 residues.

The chain is built from TRBV9 and TRBJ2-5, with a tentative D call TRBD1 (5 bases). This CDR3 contains 15 residues. Trimming removed 0 bases from V and 2 bases from J, with 11 bases in between. CDR1 SGDLS and CDR2 YYNGEE come from the germline V gene. CDR3 DNA sequence: TGTGCCAGCAGCGTAGACGGACATCTGCAAGAGACCCAGTACTTC. Protein product: CASSVDGHLQETQYF.

This clonotype came up a few times. The gene calls are TRBV4-3 and TRBJ1-3, with a tentative D call TRBD1 (5 bases). V was clipped by 0 bases and J by 0 bases, with 12 bases between them. The CDR3 is 17 amino acids. Per the germline V gene, CDR1 is LGHNA and CDR2 is YSLEER. The CDR3 nucleotides are TGCGCCAGCAGCCAAGACCCCCAAGGGGCCTCTGGAAACACCATATATTTT. Translated: CASSQDPQGASGNTIYF.

The chain couples TRBV20-1 to TRBJ1-4; 7 nucleotides agree with TRBD1. J lost 8 bases, V lost 3 bases, and 15 bases had no gene match. Germline-derived CDR1 and CDR2 are DFQATT and SNEGSKA (reference sequence). CDR3 length: 16 amino acids. Here the CDR3 DNA reads TGCAGTGCTAGGTTGTGGGTCAGGGGGGAAGGGGAAAAACTGTTTTTT. Amino acid sequence: CSARLWVRGEGEKLFF.

V usage is TRBV28 and J usage is TRBJ1-4; D unclear. This CDR3 comprises 16 residues. Trimming pared 6 bases from V and 1 base from J, leaving 15 bases between. Germline V gene lookup returns CDR1 MDHEN and CDR2 SYDVKM. CDR3 sequence reads: CASRKEWGGTNEKLFF. The CDR3 region has the DNA TGTGCCAGCAGGAAGGAGTGGGGAGGAACTAATGAAAAACTGTTTTTT.

This clonotype was counted only a few times. The chain employs TRBV6-6 and TRBJ2-2; D unresolved. The V gene lost 5 bases and the J gene lost 8 bases, with 12 bases spanning the gap. The CDR3 covers 13 residues. The germline CDR1 and CDR2 sequences are MNHNY and SVGAGI (reference sequence). The CDR3: CASSDTRVGELFF. As DNA, the CDR3 is TGTGCCAGCAGTGATACACGAGTAGGGGAGCTGTTTTTT.

The sample holds a few counts of this clonotype. The chain links TRBV29-1 to TRBJ2-3, with 8 nucleotides matching TRBD1. The germline gives CDR1 SQVTM, CDR2 ANQGSEA. CDR3 size: 13 residues. The trim removed 5 bases at V and 2 bases at J, leaving 3 bases unmatched. The CDR3 DNA sequence: TGCAGCGTTAGACAGGGGTTCACAGATACGCAGTATTTT. Translating gives CSVRQGFTDTQYF.

In nucleotides, the CDR3 is TGTGCCAGCAGTGAATCTAGGACAGGGACCCGGGAAAACACTGAAGCTTTCTTT. Its translation: CASSESRTGTRENTEAFF. The chain links TRBV2 to TRBJ1-1, with 8 positions matching TRBD1. The germline V gene encodes CDR1 SNHLY and CDR2 FYNNEI. This CDR3 is 18 amino acids long. With 2 bases clipped from V and 2 bases from J, the junction kept 13 bases outside the gene matches.